This TCR beta chain derives from a study of blood T cell repertoires in COVID-19. Study at large: In each case, the material was cDNA or gDNA derived from T cells, B-cell-depleted T cells, or PBMCs.

TCRdb's copy holds only in-frame clones and misses some; the assay was immunoSEQ multiplex PCR. The sample has about 55,000 clones, 85% to 90% seen once; the top ten hold more than 8%. The CDR3 sequence is 18 residues long. V lost 3 bases to trimming and J lost 0 bases; unmatched junction nucleotides: 10. The germline V gene encodes CDR1 SGHRS and CDR2 YFSETQ. The receptor's source is a man aged 55-75 years with active COVID-19. This chain links TRBV5-1 with TRBJ1-1, with 11 bases that match TRBD1. Sequencing used peripheral blood. CDR3 sequence reads: CASSSHGQGARVNTEAFF. The CDR3 DNA reads TGCGCCAGCAGCTCCCACGGACAGGGGGCGCGAGTGAACACTGAAGCTTTCTTT.